This entry features one T cell receptor beta chain sequence. This clonotype was observed many times. No antigen is known for it. Per-base quality was not reported, and no clone a single base away is much larger than it. Hyperthyroidism was considered stable if no progression to ophthalmopathy occurred within 18 months of follow-up. The hyperthyroidism patients were 18 to 65 years old and newly diagnosed, with a disease duration of less than 2 months. Anyone with other autoimmune diseases, uncontrolled infections, pregnancy or lactation was excluded from the study. Diagnosis was based on clinical symptoms, serum thyroxine, TRAb, thyroid ultrasound and orbital computed tomography. Ficoll-Paque density gradient centrifugation was used to isolate PBMCs from about 10 ml of fresh peripheral blood. Trizol reagent was used to extract the total RNA, and its quality was then checked on an Agilent 2100 Bioanalyzer.

CDR1 DFQATT and CDR2 SNEGSKA are derived from the germline V gene (reference sequence). V is clipped by 0 bases and J by 5 bases, and the sequence between their germline boundaries is 13 bases long. The CDR3 sequence holds 14 residues, the cysteine and phenylalanine included. The read is trimmed to its CDR3 DNA, 42 bases read in frame from base 1. For repertoire sequencing, the TCR beta CDR3 regions were amplified from RNA transcripts. The first round of RT-PCR was done with HTBI primers and the Qiagen OneStep RT-PCR kit, and was followed by a second round of multiplex PCR, then size selection and purification. Libraries were sequenced on an Illumina HiSeq2000 using paired-end 100 bp reads. On the authors' methods: Reads were processed with SOAPnuke, discarding reads with adapters, uncalled bases, mean Phred below 15, or no exact constant-primer or identifier match. High-quality paired reads were merged with COPE v1.2.5. Each unique nucleotide sequence was treated as a clonotype, and MiTCR v1.1 was used to align the clonotypes to the IMGT TRB V, D and J references. The analysis was limited to V-J combinations with a frequency above 0.0001, which together covered around 99% of the repertoires. For each V-J combination, a TCR clonal expansion and chaos score was defined as F50 clonal expansion divided by the chaos observed in the TCRdist matrix. Welch's t-statistics and random forest were used to reduce features to about 14 V-J combinations, which were fed into a naive Bayes classifier. The Morisita-Horn index was used to measure how similar the thyroid and blood repertoires were. The public reads were run again by TCRdb, first through fastp at Q25 and then through MiXCR, and only productive beta chains were kept. Each entry is one CDR3 protein sequence, shown with its most common DNA and genes. These V and J calls originate from TCRdb's pipeline instead of the authors' own analysis. Within this sample are 500,000 to 700,000 distinct CDR3 sequences, with about a fifth of them counted one time only. Around 7% of the sample comes from the top ten.

The sample originates from a study of Graves' ophthalmopathy and Graves' hyperthyroidism (dated by TCRdb to 2017 to 2018). About the full investigation: Peripheral blood was collected before any treatment was given, at the time of initial diagnosis. The approximately 98 discovery patients were randomly divided into training and test sets at a 7:3 ratio. Following sample collection, hyperthyroidism patients were given methimazole at a starting dose of 30 mg daily, and ophthalmopathy patients were given high-dose intravenous methylprednisolone. For independent validation, a separate cohort was made up of around 19 hyperthyroidism patients plus 17 patients who later progressed from hyperthyroidism to ophthalmopathy. A discovery set of 100 patients (around 40 ophthalmopathy, 55 to 65 stable hyperthyroidism) was enrolled to explore V-J signatures distinguishing ophthalmopathy from hyperthyroidism. To tell Graves' ophthalmopathy apart from Graves' hyperthyroidism, and to predict which patients would progress to ophthalmopathy, the study relied on TCR beta repertoire signatures. In total, 135 blood samples were TCR-sequenced: approximately 42 ophthalmopathy, some 75 hyperthyroidism and roughly 17 hyperthyroidism-to-ophthalmopathy patients. In a handful of hyperthyroidism patients, the T-cell repertoire of thyroid tissue was compared with the T-cell repertoire of blood.

The paper's findings and limits, for the study overall: In validation, the model predicted ophthalmopathy progression with about 64% sensitivity and 72.22% specificity; more than ten predicted patients were CT-confirmed with GO in a median of about 6.2 months. Among expanded thyroid clonotypes with frequency above 0.001, most also showed up in blood, which suggests that blood repertoires may reflect the thyroid immune response. In cross-validation, the 13-signature model distinguished ophthalmopathy from stable hyperthyroidism with around 90% sensitivity and roughly 81% specificity, while in the test set the corresponding values were about 80% and 75%. No statistical method was used to predetermine the sample size, and group allocation was not hidden from the investigators.

Sequences were obtained from peripheral blood. This chain joins TRBV20-1 to TRBJ1-1; the D gene lacks a confident call. The sequence was obtained from a young woman with stable Graves' hyperthyroidism. Some clones in this sample may be carry-over from other donors' samples. Donor details come from another sample of the same person, matched by shared clones. CDR3 reads: CSAREAGESTEAFF. The sequenced DNA is TGCAGTGCTAGAGAGGCAGGAGAGTCGACTGAAGCTTTCTTT.